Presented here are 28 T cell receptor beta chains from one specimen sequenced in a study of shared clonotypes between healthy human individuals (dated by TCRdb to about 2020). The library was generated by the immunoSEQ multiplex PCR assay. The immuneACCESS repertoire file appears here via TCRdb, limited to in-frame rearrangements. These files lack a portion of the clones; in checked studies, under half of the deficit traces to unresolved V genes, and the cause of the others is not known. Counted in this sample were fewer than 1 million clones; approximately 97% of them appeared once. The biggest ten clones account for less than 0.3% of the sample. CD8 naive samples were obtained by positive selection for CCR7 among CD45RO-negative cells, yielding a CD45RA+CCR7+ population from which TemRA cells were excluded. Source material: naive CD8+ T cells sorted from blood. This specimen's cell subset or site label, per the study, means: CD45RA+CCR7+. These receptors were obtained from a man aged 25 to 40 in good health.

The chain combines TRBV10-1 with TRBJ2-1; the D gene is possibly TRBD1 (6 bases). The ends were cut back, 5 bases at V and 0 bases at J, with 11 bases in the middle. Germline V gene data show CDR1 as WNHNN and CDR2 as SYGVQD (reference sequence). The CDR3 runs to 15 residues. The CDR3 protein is CASSPRQVSYNEQFF. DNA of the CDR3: TGCGCCAGCAGTCCTCGACAGGTCTCCTACAATGAGCAGTTCTTC.

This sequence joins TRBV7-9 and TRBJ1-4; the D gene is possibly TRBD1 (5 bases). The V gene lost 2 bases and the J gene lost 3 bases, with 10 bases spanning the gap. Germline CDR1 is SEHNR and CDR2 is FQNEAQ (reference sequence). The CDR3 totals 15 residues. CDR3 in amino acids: CASSLNSGPNEKLFF. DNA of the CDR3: TGTGCCAGCAGCTTAAACTCGGGGCCTAATGAAAAACTGTTTTTT.

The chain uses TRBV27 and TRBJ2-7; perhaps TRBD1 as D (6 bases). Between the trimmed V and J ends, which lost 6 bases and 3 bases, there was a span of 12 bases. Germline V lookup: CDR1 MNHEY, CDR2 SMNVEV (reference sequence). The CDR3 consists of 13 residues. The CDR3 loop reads CASRVQGSYEQYF. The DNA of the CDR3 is TGTGCCAGCAGGGTCCAGGGGAGCTACGAGCAGTACTTC.

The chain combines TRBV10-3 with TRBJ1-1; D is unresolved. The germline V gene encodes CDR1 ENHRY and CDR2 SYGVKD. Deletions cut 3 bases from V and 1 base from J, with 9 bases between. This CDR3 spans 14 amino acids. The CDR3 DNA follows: TGTGCCATCAGTGATGAGGGCCCGAACACTGAAGCTTTCTTT. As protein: CAISDEGPNTEAFF.

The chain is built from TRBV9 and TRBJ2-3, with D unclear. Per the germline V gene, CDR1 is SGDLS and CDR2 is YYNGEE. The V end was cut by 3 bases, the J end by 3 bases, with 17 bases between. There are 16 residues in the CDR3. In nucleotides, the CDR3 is TGTGCCAGCAGCGGGACGCCGAGCGATTGGACAGATACGCAGTATTTT. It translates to CASSGTPSDWTDTQYF.

In DNA, the CDR3 is TGTGCCAGTATGGGCCTTTACAATGAGCAGTTCTTC. This sequence encodes CASMGLYNEQFF. The gene calls are TRBV28 and TRBJ2-1; D gene ambiguous. V lost 9 bases, J lost 4 bases, and 10 bases lay in between. Germline assignment: CDR1 MDHEN and CDR2 SYDVKM. The CDR3 extends over 12 amino acids.

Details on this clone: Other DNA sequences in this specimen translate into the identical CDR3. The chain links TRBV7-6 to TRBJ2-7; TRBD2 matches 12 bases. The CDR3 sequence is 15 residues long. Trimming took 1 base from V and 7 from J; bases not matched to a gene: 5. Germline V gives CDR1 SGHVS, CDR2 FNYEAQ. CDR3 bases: TGTGCCAGCAGCTTAGGGCTAGCGGGAGGGTATGAGCAGTACTTC. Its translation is CASSLGLAGGYEQYF.

The CDR3 DNA sequence: TGTGCCAGCTCACCACCCGCAGGCGAGGGTGAGCAGTTCTTC. This sequence encodes CASSPPAGEGEQFF. V is TRBV18 and J is TRBJ2-1; D is perhaps TRBD2 (5 bases). This CDR3 comprises 14 residues. CDR1 is KGHSH and CDR2 is LQKENI in the germline V gene. The V end lost 0 bases, the J end lost 9 bases, and 12 bases lay between the germline ends.

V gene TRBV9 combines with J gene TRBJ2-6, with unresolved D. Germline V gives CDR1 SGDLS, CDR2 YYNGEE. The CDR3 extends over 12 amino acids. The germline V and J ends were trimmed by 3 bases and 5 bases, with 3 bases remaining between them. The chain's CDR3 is CASSARANVLTF. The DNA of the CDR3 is TGTGCCAGCAGCGCCCGGGCCAACGTCCTGACTTTC.

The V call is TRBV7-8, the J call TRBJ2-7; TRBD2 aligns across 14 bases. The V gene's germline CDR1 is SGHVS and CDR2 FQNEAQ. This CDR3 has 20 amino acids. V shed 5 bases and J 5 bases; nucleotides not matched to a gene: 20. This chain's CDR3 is CASSPGLAGEFLGGSHEQYF. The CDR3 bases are TGTGCCAGCAGCCCGGGACTAGCGGGAGAATTTTTGGGTGGATCCCACGAGCAGTACTTC.

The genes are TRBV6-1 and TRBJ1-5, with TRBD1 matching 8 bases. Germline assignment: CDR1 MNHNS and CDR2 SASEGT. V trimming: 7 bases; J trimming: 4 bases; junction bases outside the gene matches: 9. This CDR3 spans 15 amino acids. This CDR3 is CASKTGTGGNQPQHF. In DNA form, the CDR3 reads TGTGCCAGCAAAACCGGGACAGGAGGTAATCAGCCCCAGCATTTT.

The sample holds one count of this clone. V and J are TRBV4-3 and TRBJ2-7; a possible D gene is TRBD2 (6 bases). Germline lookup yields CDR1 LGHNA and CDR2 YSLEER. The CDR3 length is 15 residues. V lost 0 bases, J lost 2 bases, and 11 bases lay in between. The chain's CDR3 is CASSQDPGVAYEQYF. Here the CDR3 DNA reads TGCGCCAGCAGCCAAGATCCGGGAGTGGCCTACGAGCAGTACTTC.

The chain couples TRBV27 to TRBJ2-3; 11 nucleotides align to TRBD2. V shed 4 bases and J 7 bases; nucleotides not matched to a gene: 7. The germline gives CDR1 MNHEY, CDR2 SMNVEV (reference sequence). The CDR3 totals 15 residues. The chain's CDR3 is CASSSASGRQNTQYF. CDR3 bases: TGTGCCAGCAGTTCCGCTAGCGGGAGGCAGAATACGCAGTATTTT.

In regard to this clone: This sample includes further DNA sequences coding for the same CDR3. The CDR3 region has the DNA TGTGCCAGCAGCCTGGGAACTAGCGGGAGCAATGAGCAGTTCTTC. This codes for CASSLGTSGSNEQFF. The gene calls are TRBV11-2 and TRBJ2-1, with 11 bases that match TRBD2. This CDR3 region has 15 residues. In germline, CDR1 is SGHAT, CDR2 FQNNGV. Trimming removed 5 bases from V and 6 bases from J; junction bases left unmatched: 6.

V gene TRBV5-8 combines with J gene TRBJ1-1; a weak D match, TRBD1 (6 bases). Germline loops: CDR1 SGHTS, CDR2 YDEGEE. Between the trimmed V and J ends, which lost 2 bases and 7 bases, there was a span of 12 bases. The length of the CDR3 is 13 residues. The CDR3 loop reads CASSFIGGIEAFF. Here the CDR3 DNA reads TGTGCCAGCAGCTTCATAGGGGGAATTGAAGCTTTCTTT.

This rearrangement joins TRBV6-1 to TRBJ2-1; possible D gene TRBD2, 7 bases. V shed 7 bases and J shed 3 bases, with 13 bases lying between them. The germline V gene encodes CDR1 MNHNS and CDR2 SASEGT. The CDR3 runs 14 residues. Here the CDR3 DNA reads TGTGCCAGCACCCGGGGAGGGGGCTACAATGAGCAGTTCTTC. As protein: CASTRGGGYNEQFF.

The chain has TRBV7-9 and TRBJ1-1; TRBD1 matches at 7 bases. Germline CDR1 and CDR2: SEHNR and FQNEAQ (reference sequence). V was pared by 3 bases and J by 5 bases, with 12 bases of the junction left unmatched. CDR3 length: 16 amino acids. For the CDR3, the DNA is TGTGCCAGCAGCTTGCCCAACGACAGGGAGAATACTGAAGCTTTCTTT. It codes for CASSLPNDRENTEAFF.

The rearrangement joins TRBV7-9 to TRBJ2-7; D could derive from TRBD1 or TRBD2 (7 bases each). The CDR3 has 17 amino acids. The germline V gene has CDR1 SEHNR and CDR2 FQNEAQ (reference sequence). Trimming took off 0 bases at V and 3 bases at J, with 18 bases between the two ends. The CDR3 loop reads CASSLARGRGRNYEQYF. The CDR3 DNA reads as TGTGCCAGCAGCTTAGCGAGAGGGAGGGGGCGAAACTACGAGCAGTACTTC.

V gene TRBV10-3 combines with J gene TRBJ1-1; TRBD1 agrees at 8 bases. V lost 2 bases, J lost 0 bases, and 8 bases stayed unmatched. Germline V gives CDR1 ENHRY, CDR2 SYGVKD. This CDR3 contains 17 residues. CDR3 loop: CAISEGTRGRMNTEAFF. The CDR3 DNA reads TGTGCCATCAGTGAGGGTACCAGGGGGCGAATGAACACTGAAGCTTTCTTT.

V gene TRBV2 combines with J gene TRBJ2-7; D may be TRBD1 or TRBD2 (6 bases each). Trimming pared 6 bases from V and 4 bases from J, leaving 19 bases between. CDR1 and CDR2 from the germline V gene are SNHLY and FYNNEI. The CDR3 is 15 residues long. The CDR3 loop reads CASRDHREVWYEQYF. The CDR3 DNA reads TGTGCCAGCAGGGACCACAGGGAGGTCTGGTACGAGCAGTACTTC.

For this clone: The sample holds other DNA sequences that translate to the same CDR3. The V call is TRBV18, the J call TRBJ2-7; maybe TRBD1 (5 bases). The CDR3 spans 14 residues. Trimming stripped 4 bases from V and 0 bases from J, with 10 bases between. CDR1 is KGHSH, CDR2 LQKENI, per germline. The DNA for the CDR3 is TGTGCCAGCTCACTCTCGGACAACTCCTACGAGCAGTACTTC. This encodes CASSLSDNSYEQYF.

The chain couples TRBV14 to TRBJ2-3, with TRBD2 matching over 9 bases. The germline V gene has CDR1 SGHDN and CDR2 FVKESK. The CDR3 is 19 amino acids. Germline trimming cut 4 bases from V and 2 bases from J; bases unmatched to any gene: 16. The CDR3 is CASSPLPESAGGSTDTQYF. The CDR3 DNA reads TGTGCCAGCAGCCCACTCCCCGAGTCAGCGGGAGGTTCCACAGATACGCAGTATTTT.

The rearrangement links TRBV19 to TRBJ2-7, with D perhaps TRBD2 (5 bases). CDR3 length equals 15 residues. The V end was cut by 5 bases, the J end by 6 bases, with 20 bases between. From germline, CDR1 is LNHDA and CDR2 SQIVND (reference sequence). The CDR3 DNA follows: TGTGCCAGTAGTGCCATGGGGTCGGCGGGCAGCGAGCAGTACTTC. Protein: CASSAMGSAGSEQYF.

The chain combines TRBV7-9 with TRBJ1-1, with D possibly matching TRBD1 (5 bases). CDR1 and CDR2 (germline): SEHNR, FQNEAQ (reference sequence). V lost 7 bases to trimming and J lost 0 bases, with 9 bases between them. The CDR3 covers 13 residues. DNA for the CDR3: TGTGCCAGCACTGACAGTTTGAACACTGAAGCTTTCTTT. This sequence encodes CASTDSLNTEAFF.

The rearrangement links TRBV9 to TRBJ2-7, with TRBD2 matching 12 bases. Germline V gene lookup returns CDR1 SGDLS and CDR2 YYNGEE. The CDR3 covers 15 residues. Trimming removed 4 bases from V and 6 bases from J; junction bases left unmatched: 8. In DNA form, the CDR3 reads TGTGCCAGCAGCTCACGTGGACTAGCGGGACTCGAGCAGTACTTC. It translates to CASSSRGLAGLEQYF.

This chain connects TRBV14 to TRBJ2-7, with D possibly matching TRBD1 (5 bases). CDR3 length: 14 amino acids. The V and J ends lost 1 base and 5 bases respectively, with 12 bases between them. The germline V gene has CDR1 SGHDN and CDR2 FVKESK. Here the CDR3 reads CASSQVQGYNEQYF. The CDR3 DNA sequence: TGTGCCAGCAGCCAAGTCCAGGGATATAACGAGCAGTACTTC.

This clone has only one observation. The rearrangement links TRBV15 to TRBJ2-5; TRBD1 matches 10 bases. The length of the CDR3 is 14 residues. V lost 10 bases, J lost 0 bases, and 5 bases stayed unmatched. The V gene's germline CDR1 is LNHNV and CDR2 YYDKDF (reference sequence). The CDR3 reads CAITDRGDQETQYF. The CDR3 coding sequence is TGTGCCATAACGGACAGGGGGGACCAAGAGACCCAGTACTTC.

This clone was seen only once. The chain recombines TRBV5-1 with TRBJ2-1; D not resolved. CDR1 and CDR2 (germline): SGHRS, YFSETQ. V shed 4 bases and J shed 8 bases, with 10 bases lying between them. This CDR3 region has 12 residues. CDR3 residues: CASSKTLDEQFF. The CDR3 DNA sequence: TGCGCCAGCAGCAAAACCTTGGATGAGCAGTTCTTC. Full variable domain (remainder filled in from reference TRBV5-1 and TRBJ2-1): KAGVTQTPRYLIKTRGQQVTLSCSPISGHRSVSWYQQTPGQGLQFLFEYFSETQRNKGNFPGRFSGRQFSNSRSEMNVSTLELGDSALYLCASSKTLDEQFFGPGTRLTVL.